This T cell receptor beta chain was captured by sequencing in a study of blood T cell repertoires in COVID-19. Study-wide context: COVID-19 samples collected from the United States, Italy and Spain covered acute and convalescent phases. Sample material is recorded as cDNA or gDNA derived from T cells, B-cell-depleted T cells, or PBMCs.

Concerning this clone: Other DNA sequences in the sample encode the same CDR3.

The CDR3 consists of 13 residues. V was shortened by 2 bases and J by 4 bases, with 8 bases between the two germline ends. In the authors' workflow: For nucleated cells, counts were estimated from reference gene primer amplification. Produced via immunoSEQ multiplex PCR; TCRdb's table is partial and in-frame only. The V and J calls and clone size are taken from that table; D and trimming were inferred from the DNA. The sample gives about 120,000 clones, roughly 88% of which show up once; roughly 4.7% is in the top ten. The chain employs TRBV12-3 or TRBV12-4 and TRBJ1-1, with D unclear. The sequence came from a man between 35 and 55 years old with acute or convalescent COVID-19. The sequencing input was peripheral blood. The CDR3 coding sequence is TGTGCCAGCAGTTTAACGGGAGCCACTGAAGCTTTCTTT. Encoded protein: CASSLTGATEAFF.